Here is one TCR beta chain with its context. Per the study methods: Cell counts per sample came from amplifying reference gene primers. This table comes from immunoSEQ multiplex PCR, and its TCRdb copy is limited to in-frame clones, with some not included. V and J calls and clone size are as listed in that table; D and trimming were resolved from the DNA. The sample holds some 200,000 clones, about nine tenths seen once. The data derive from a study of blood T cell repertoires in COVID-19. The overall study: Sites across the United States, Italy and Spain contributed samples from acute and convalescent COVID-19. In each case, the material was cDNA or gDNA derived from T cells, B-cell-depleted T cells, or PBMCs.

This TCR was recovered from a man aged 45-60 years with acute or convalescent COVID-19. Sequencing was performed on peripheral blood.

CDR3 region: CASSEPKRQGTSVNSNQPQHF. CDR3 bases: TGCGCCAGCAGTGAGCCAAAAAGACAGGGGACAAGCGTAAATAGCAATCAGCCCCAGCATTTT. This chain links TRBV10-1 with TRBJ1-5; 8 bases map to TRBD1. This CDR3 comprises 21 residues. V lost 2 bases, J lost 0 bases, and 18 bases stayed unmatched. Germline CDR1 WNHNN, CDR2 SYGVQD (reference sequence).